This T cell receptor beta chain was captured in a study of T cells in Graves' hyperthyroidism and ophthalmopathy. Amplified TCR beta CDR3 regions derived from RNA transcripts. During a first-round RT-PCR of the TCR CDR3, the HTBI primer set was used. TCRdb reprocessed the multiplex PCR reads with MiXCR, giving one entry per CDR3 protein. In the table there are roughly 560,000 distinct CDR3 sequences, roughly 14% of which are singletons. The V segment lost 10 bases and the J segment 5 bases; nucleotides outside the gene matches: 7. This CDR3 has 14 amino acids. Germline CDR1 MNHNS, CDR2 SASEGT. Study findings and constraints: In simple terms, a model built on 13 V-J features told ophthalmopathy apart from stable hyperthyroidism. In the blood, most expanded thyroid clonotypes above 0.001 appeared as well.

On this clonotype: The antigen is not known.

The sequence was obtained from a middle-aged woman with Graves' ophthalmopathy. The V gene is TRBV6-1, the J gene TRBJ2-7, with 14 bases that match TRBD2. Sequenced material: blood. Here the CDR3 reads CATLTSGRAHEQYF. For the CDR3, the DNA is TGTGCCACACTGACTAGCGGGAGGGCACACGAGCAGTACTTC.